The rows below give T cell receptor beta chains drawn from one sample of a study of blood T cell repertoires in COVID-19. Profiled with immunoSEQ multiplex PCR; TCRdb holds only in-frame clones, not every one. The data show 210,000 or so clones, 82% seen once. The sequenced sample consisted of peripheral blood. These receptors were collected from a woman aged 35 to 49 with acute or convalescent COVID-19. CDR3s leave out the opening cysteine and the closing phenylalanine or tryptophan. Each record gives: CDR3 protein, V gene.

cdr3_aa: ASSLAGKVQF
v_call: TRBV11-3

cdr3_aa: SVVRGYEQY
v_call: TRBV29-1

cdr3_aa: ASRPGQINYGYT
v_call: TRBV6-5

cdr3_aa: ASSIGLRGTGELF
v_call: TRBV19

cdr3_aa: AWSPREGLEQY
v_call: TRBV30

cdr3_aa: ASSLRFLSTDTQY
v_call: TRBV5-5

cdr3_aa: ASSPWDRASEQY
v_call: TRBV18

cdr3_aa: ASSYTINYGYT
v_call: TRBV27

cdr3_aa: ASSSNGLAGAYEQY
v_call: TRBV5-1

cdr3_aa: ASSLAQGVNEQY
v_call: TRBV5-1

cdr3_aa: ASSQGLTGANVLT
v_call: TRBV5-1

cdr3_aa: SVDQGLNTQY
v_call: TRBV29-1

cdr3_aa: ASSQGGTGFYGYT
v_call: TRBV4-3

cdr3_aa: ASSQGTGPTYEQY
v_call: TRBV4-1

cdr3_aa: ASSQFPGTAYGYT
v_call: TRBV3-1/TRBV3-2

cdr3_aa: ASSPWDGGTETQY
v_call: TRBV27

cdr3_aa: APAGQENTEAF
v_call: TRBV19

cdr3_aa: ASSLVRTSGRSYEQY
v_call: TRBV5-1

cdr3_aa: ASSAGLTGELF
v_call: TRBV7-8

cdr3_aa: ASSPLAGVGPADTQY
v_call: TRBV4-2

cdr3_aa: ASSFPRGPAQY
v_call: TRBV12-3/TRBV12-4

cdr3_aa: ASRDRGTYEQY
v_call: TRBV19

cdr3_aa: ASRLDGQGHEKLF
v_call: TRBV5-1

cdr3_aa: ASSPPGGGSYGYT
v_call: TRBV5-6

cdr3_aa: ASSQLGQAKNIQY
v_call: TRBV4-1

cdr3_aa: ASTVNRGRNTEAF
v_call: TRBV6-5

cdr3_aa: ASSRGGTYNEQF
v_call: TRBV6-4

cdr3_aa: ASSLGTSGTNTGELF
v_call: TRBV5-1

cdr3_aa: ASSGKGGPQETQY
v_call: TRBV5-4

cdr3_aa: ASSYSRLDEQY
v_call: TRBV6-5

cdr3_aa: ASSPEFGGGDTQY
v_call: TRBV5-8

cdr3_aa: AEGAGGNEQF
v_call: TRBV5-4

cdr3_aa: ASSSRLAGETYNEQF
v_call: TRBV27

cdr3_aa: ASSRTGELF
v_call: TRBV7-9